This is a list of T cell receptor beta chains from one sample in a study of T cell responses to AZD1222 COVID-19 vaccine. TCRdb's copy holds only in-frame clones and misses some; the assay was immunoSEQ multiplex PCR. The table includes more than 110,000 clones, about 93% detected once. This material consisted of peripheral blood, taken on day 0 of AZD1222 vaccination. Receptors originate from an adult in good health. CDR3s include the opening cysteine and the closing phenylalanine or tryptophan. The D gene is left open where the match is weak. The size of a clone is reported for some rows only, either as once, few or many, or as a class for expanded clones.

size	length	V	J	D	CDR3	DNA
-	16	TRBV27	TRBJ2-7	TRBD2	CASITPGTSESYEQYF	TGTGCCAGCATCACCCCCGGGACTAGCGAGTCCTACGAGCAGTACTTC
-	14	TRBV10-3	TRBJ2-1	TRBD2	CAILSSGSYNEQFF	TGTGCCATCCTCTCTAGCGGGAGTTACAATGAGCAGTTCTTC
-	15	TRBV6-5	TRBJ2-1	-	CASSDYGRVYNEQFF	TGTGCCAGCAGCGACTATGGGAGAGTCTACAATGAGCAGTTCTTC
-	19	TRBV28	TRBJ2-3	TRBD2	CASSLGGVDPSGLTDTQYF	TGTGCCAGCAGTTTAGGGGGGGTTGATCCTAGCGGCCTCACAGATACGCAGTATTTT
-	15	TRBV6-5	TRBJ1-3	TRBD1	CASSPQGGSGNTIYF	TGTGCCAGCAGCCCACAGGGGGGATCTGGAAACACCATATATTTT
-	16	TRBV3-1/TRBV3-2	TRBJ2-2	TRBD1	CASSQDRTGMDGELFF	TGTGCCAGCAGCCAAGATCGGACAGGGATGGACGGGGAGCTGTTTTTT
-	12	TRBV28	TRBJ2-7	TRBD2	CASSREGRSPHF	TGTGCCAGCAGTCGGGAGGGGAGGTCTCCTCACTTC
-	15	TRBV19	TRBJ1-5	TRBD1	CASSTGGSINQPQHF	TGTGCCAGTAGTACAGGGGGGAGCATCAATCAGCCCCAGCATTTT
-	15	TRBV11-2	TRBJ1-5	-	CASSPPGKGNQPQHF	TGTGCCAGCAGCCCCCCCGGGAAGGGCAATCAGCCCCAGCATTTT
-	14	TRBV11-2	TRBJ2-1	-	CASSQQSSYNEQFF	TGTGCCAGCAGCCAACAAAGCTCCTACAATGAGCAGTTCTTC
-	16	TRBV14	TRBJ1-4	TRBD1	CASSLYGTGDREKLFF	TGTGCCAGCAGCCTCTACGGGACAGGGGACAGGGAAAAACTGTTTTTT
-	17	TRBV3-1/TRBV3-2	TRBJ2-3	TRBD2	CASSQGGSGSWTDTQYF	TGTGCCAGCAGCCAAGGGGGGAGCGGGAGTTGGACAGATACGCAGTATTTT
-	13	TRBV29-1	TRBJ2-3	-	CSADSPSTDTQYF	TGCAGCGCCGACTCCCCTAGCACAGATACGCAGTATTTT
-	16	TRBV7-9	TRBJ1-5	-	CASSRPGADSNQPQHF	TGTGCCAGCAGCCGCCCTGGGGCGGATAGCAATCAGCCCCAGCATTTT
-	17	TRBV3-1/TRBV3-2	TRBJ1-6	-	CASSLGLRDTYNSPLHF	TGTGCCAGCAGCCTCGGTCTGAGGGACACCTATAATTCACCCCTCCACTTT
-	13	TRBV2	TRBJ1-3	-	CASGPISGNTIYF	TGTGCCAGCGGGCCCATCTCTGGAAACACCATATATTTT
-	15	TRBV27	TRBJ2-7	TRBD2	CASSSRAGDAYEQYF	TGTGCCAGCAGCTCTCGGGCGGGAGATGCCTACGAGCAGTACTTC
-	14	TRBV6-5	TRBJ2-2	-	CASSFSGGAGELFF	TGTGCCAGCAGTTTTTCCGGGGGAGCCGGGGAGCTGTTTTTT
-	18	TRBV6-2/TRBV6-3	TRBJ2-7	TRBD2	CASSYSIGLAGVRDEQYF	TGTGCCAGCAGTTACTCGATCGGGCTAGCGGGAGTAAGGGACGAGCAGTACTTC
-	16	TRBV7-8	TRBJ1-2	-	CASSLAPTGSNYGYTF	TGTGCCAGCAGCTTAGCCCCGACAGGCTCTAACTATGGCTACACCTTC
-	15	TRBV24-1	TRBJ2-1	TRBD1	CATSDPGQGAGEQFF	TGTGCCACCAGTGACCCGGGACAGGGGGCTGGTGAGCAGTTCTTC
-	16	TRBV6-5	TRBJ1-2	-	CASSYQFVLREDGYTF	TGTGCCAGCAGTTACCAATTTGTACTAAGGGAGGACGGCTACACCTTC
-	16	TRBV7-2	TRBJ2-3	-	CASSLRGGSGYDTQYF	TGTGCCAGCAGCTTAAGGGGGGGGAGCGGCTACGATACGCAGTATTTT
-	16	TRBV28	TRBJ1-3	-	CASTQDGSFSGNTIYF	TGTGCCAGCACTCAGGACGGATCCTTCTCTGGAAACACCATATATTTT
-	13	TRBV7-9	TRBJ2-7	TRBD1	CASSGDRGYEQYF	TGTGCCAGCAGCGGGGACAGGGGGTACGAGCAGTACTTC
-	15	TRBV2	TRBJ1-5	TRBD1	CASSGDRGGNQPQHF	TGTGCCAGCAGTGGGGACAGGGGAGGCAATCAGCCCCAGCATTTT
-	14	TRBV9	TRBJ2-5	-	CASSPRPFSQTQYF	TGTGCCAGCAGCCCCCGGCCCTTTTCTCAGACCCAGTACTTC
-	14	TRBV28	TRBJ2-1	TRBD2	CASLTSGRAHEQFF	TGTGCCAGCCTCACTAGCGGGAGAGCCCATGAGCAGTTCTTC
-	14	TRBV9	TRBJ1-2	-	CASSPNPLNYGYTF	TGTGCCAGCAGCCCCAACCCCCTTAACTATGGCTACACCTTC
-	16	TRBV25-1	TRBJ1-1	TRBD1	CASSDWTGPMNTEAFF	TGTGCCAGCAGTGATTGGACAGGTCCTATGAACACTGAAGCTTTCTTT
-	13	TRBV5-4	TRBJ2-7	-	CASSFETAYEQYF	TGTGCCAGCAGCTTTGAGACAGCCTACGAGCAGTACTTC
-	12	TRBV7-2	TRBJ2-1	-	CASSHPANEQFF	TGTGCCAGCAGCCACCCGGCAAATGAGCAGTTCTTC
once	12	TRBV27	TRBJ2-7	-	CASSLSPYEQYF	TGTGCCAGCAGTTTATCCCCCTACGAGCAGTACTTC
-	14	TRBV5-4	TRBJ2-7	-	CASSLAGMGNEQYF	TGTGCCAGCAGCTTGGCCGGGATGGGGAACGAGCAGTACTTC
-	16	TRBV19	TRBJ1-1	TRBD1	CASSFPTLTGLTEAFF	TGTGCCAGTAGTTTCCCCACTTTGACAGGGCTAACTGAAGCTTTCTTT
-	15	TRBV27	TRBJ1-1	-	CASSLSGPGDTEAFF	TGTGCCAGCAGTTTAAGTGGTCCTGGGGACACTGAAGCTTTCTTT
-	18	TRBV5-1	TRBJ2-3	TRBD2	CASSLAFNSGRSTDTQYF	TGCGCCAGCAGCCTCGCGTTTAATAGCGGGAGGTCCACAGATACGCAGTATTTT
-	19	TRBV9	TRBJ2-2	TRBD2	CASSVGGGLGGSNTGELFF	TGTGCCAGCAGCGTAGGAGGAGGACTCGGCGGGAGCAACACCGGGGAGCTGTTTTTT
medium-sized	15	TRBV6-4	TRBJ2-1	TRBD2	CASSDSAGEINEQFF	TGTGCCAGCAGTGACTCAGCGGGAGAGATCAATGAGCAGTTCTTC
once	14	TRBV3-1/TRBV3-2	TRBJ2-2	-	CASSQQGWTGELFF	TGTGCCAGCAGCCAACAGGGGTGGACCGGGGAGCTGTTTTTT
-	15	TRBV9	TRBJ2-1	-	CASSVEGVRGNEQFF	TGTGCCAGCAGCGTAGAAGGGGTGAGGGGCAATGAGCAGTTCTTC
-	16	TRBV15	TRBJ2-7	-	CATSRAQTEVPYEQYF	TGTGCCACCAGCAGAGCCCAGACCGAAGTCCCCTACGAGCAGTACTTC